The T cell receptor (beta chain) described here comes from a study of blood T cells in healthy people across ages. The V gene lost 6 bases and the J gene lost 4 bases, with 16 bases spanning the gap. This CDR3 contains 15 residues. From germline, CDR1 is MNHNS and CDR2 SASEGT. Details on this clonotype: Its antigen remains unidentified.

A second PCR, run for roughly 7 to 12 cycles, used a sample-barcoded 5' primer plus a J-beta primer mix. TCRdb redid the calling of the 5' RACE reads with MiXCR, one entry per CDR3 protein. The table lists roughly 930,000 distinct CDR3 sequences, 40% to 60% of them singletons. Regarding the study as a whole: Comparison with aged donors showed that long-lived donors had more naive CD4+ cells and higher diversity.

The V gene is TRBV6-1, the J gene TRBJ1-5; D is possibly TRBD1 (5 bases). This sequence originates from a young man in good health. The sequenced sample was blood. The CDR3 protein is CASSITGGGNQPQHF. The CDR3 DNA reads TGTGCCAGCAGCATAACAGGCGGGGGAAATCAGCCCCAGCATTTT.